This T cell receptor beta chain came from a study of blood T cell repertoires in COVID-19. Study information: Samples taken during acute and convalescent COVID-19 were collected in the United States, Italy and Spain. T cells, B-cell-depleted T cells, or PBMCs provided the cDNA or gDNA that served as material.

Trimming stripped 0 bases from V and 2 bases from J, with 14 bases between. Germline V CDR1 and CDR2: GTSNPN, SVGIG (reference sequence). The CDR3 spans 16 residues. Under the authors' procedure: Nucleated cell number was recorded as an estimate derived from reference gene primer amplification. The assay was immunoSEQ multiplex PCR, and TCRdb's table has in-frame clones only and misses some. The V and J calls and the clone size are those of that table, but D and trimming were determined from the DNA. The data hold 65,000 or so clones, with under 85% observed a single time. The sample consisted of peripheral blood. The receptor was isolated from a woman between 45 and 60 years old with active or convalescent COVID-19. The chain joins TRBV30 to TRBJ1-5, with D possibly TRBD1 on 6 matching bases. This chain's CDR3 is CAWSVPGGSGNQPQHF. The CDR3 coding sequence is TGTGCCTGGAGTGTACCGGGGGGCTCGGGCAATCAGCCCCAGCATTTT.